This is a list of T cell receptor beta chains from one sample in a study of early T cells in non-severe SARS-CoV-2 infection. TCRdb re-called the 5' RACE reads with MiXCR, one entry per CDR3 protein. This table holds 37,000 or so distinct CDR3 sequences, about 6% found once. Sequenced sample: whole blood. The receptor set was obtained from an adult who was a healthcare worker with PCR-confirmed SARS-CoV-2 infection or an uninfected control (not recorded which). The CDR3 runs from the conserved cysteine through the conserved F or W. Fields, in order: clone size, V gene, D gene, J gene, CDR3 protein, CDR3 DNA. D genes are given only for firm matches. Some rows have no size entry. The others give once, few or many, or a class for an expanded clone.

many	TRBV24-1	NA	TRBJ1-1	CATSEAANTEAFF	TGTGCCACCAGTGAAGCGGCGAACACTGAAGCTTTCTTT
NA	TRBV6-6	TRBD2	TRBJ2-1	CASGLAGVGEQFF	TGTGCCAGCGGACTAGCGGGAGTTGGTGAGCAGTTCTTC
few	TRBV29-1	TRBD1	TRBJ1-5	CSVGDRGTNQPQHF	TGCAGCGTTGGGGACAGGGGGACCAATCAGCCCCAGCATTTT
many	TRBV5-1	NA	TRBJ2-6	CASSLDIGANVLTF	TGCGCCAGCAGCTTGGACATTGGGGCCAACGTCCTGACTTTC
many	TRBV20-1	NA	TRBJ2-1	CSARDVSGPSYNEQFF	TGCAGTGCTAGAGATGTGTCGGGGCCCTCCTACAATGAGCAGTTCTTC
many	TRBV7-3	NA	TRBJ2-5	CASSRYREETQYF	TGTGCCAGCAGCCGTTACAGGGAAGAGACCCAGTACTTC
many	TRBV12-2	NA	TRBJ2-1	CASRSLKRETCYNEQFF	TGTGCAAGTCGCTCGCTCAAGCGGGAGACGTGCTACAATGAGCAGTTCTTC
NA	TRBV6-6	NA	TRBJ2-7	CASRGIPGTSGSEQYF	TGTGCCAGCAGAGGGATTCCCGGGACCTCGGGGTCCGAGCAGTACTTC
NA	TRBV19	NA	TRBJ1-5	CASQEERSNQPQHF	TGTGCCAGTCAGGAGGAACGTAGCAATCAGCCCCAGCATTTT
NA	TRBV10-3	NA	TRBJ2-1	CAISAGTWSSYNEQFF	TGTGCCATCAGTGCTGGGACTTGGAGCTCCTACAATGAGCAGTTCTTC
NA	TRBV10-2	NA	TRBJ2-3	CASKIRGEGTDTQYF	TGCGCCAGCAAGATTAGGGGCGAGGGTACAGATACGCAGTATTTT
many	TRBV7-9	TRBD2	TRBJ2-1	CASSWGGSYNEQFF	TGTGCCAGCAGCTGGGGGGGCTCCTACAATGAGCAGTTCTTC
NA	TRBV28	NA	TRBJ2-1	CASSWGWGLNYNEQFF	TGTGCCAGCAGTTGGGGGTGGGGCTTGAACTACAATGAGCAGTTCTTC
many	TRBV5-4	TRBD2	TRBJ2-7	CASSLRSSGNYEQYF	TGTGCCAGCAGCTTGAGGTCTAGCGGAAACTACGAGCAGTACTTC
many	TRBV6-2/TRBV6-3	TRBD1	TRBJ1-5	CASSGGGQGNQPQHF	TGTGCCAGCAGCGGTGGAGGACAGGGCAATCAGCCCCAGCATTTT
NA	TRBV6-2/TRBV6-3	NA	TRBJ2-7	CASSWTAYEQYF	TGTGCCAGCAGCTGGACAGCCTACGAGCAGTACTTC
many	TRBV7-9	TRBD1	TRBJ1-2	CASTGVTGNDGYTF	TGTGCCAGCACCGGGGTGACAGGGAACGATGGCTACACCTTC
many	TRBV3-1	NA	TRBJ2-1	CASSQSLVYNEQFF	TGTGCCAGCAGCCAAAGCCTAGTCTACAATGAGCAGTTCTTC
NA	TRBV6-1	NA	TRBJ1-5	CASLSAGNQPQHF	TGTGCCAGCCTCTCAGCGGGGAATCAGCCCCAGCATTTT
many	TRBV7-2	NA	TRBJ1-5	CASSLERVQPQHF	TGTGCCAGCAGCTTAGAGAGGGTTCAGCCCCAGCATTTT
many	TRBV28	NA	TRBJ2-1	CASSRIADPNNEQFF	TGTGCCAGCAGTCGGATAGCGGACCCGAACAATGAGCAGTTCTTC
NA	TRBV27	NA	TRBJ2-7	CASSSFYEQYF	TGTGCCAGCAGTTCTTTCTACGAGCAGTACTTC
many	TRBV13	NA	TRBJ2-2	CASSLGRPPGELFF	TGTGCCAGCAGCTTAGGCCGCCCCCCCGGGGAGCTGTTTTTT
many	TRBV20-1	NA	TRBJ2-3	CSPGVYSSTDTQYF	TGCAGCCCTGGGGTATATAGTAGCACAGATACGCAGTATTTT
many	TRBV27	NA	TRBJ2-7	CASSLARTTYEQYF	TGTGCCAGCAGTTTAGCCAGGACTACCTACGAGCAGTACTTC
few	TRBV2	TRBD1	TRBJ1-2	CASRSDWTGNYGYTF	TGTGCCAGCAGGTCGGACTGGACAGGAAACTATGGCTACACCTTC
NA	TRBV28	NA	TRBJ2-6	CASTHRALGANVLTF	TGTGCCAGCACGCACAGGGCCCTGGGGGCCAACGTCCTGACTTTC
many	TRBV12-3/TRBV12-4	NA	TRBJ2-1	CASRSPIDSVYNEQFF	TGTGCCAGCAGATCCCCAATCGACAGCGTCTACAATGAGCAGTTCTTC
NA	TRBV5-4	NA	TRBJ2-2	CASSRDVDTGELFF	TGTGCCAGCAGCCGAGATGTCGACACCGGGGAGCTGTTTTTT
many	TRBV5-1	NA	TRBJ2-1	CASSPYNEQFF	TGCGCCAGCAGTCCTTACAATGAGCAGTTCTTC
many	TRBV20-1	NA	TRBJ2-5	CSARVGGTDQETQYF	TGCAGTGCTAGAGTAGGTGGCACCGATCAAGAGACCCAGTACTTC
many	TRBV7-2	NA	TRBJ1-6	CASSFSSYNSPLHF	TGTGCCAGCAGCTTTTCCTCCTATAATTCACCCCTCCACTTT
many	TRBV6-6	NA	TRBJ1-5	CASSSQRSWNQPQHF	TGTGCCAGCAGTTCCCAGAGATCCTGGAATCAGCCCCAGCATTTT
NA	TRBV10-3	TRBD2	TRBJ2-3	CAIRLAGDGADTQYF	TGTGCCATCAGGCTAGCGGGAGACGGGGCAGATACGCAGTATTTT
many	TRBV6-5	NA	TRBJ2-1	CASSQTRTGHEQFF	TGTGCCAGCAGCCAGACTAGGACCGGCCATGAGCAGTTCTTC
many	TRBV3-1	TRBD2	TRBJ2-4	CASSQVGGLGNIQYF	TGTGCCAGCAGCCAAGTTGGAGGACTAGGAAACATTCAGTACTTC
many	TRBV9	NA	TRBJ2-7	CASSDRDGAYEQYF	TGTGCCAGCAGCGACCGGGACGGAGCCTACGAGCAGTACTTC
NA	TRBV6-6	NA	TRBJ2-1	CASVGSSYNEQFF	TGTGCCAGCGTGGGGAGCTCCTACAATGAGCAGTTCTTC
many	TRBV7-9	NA	TRBJ2-5	CASTRGLQETQYF	TGTGCCAGCACCAGGGGACTGCAAGAGACCCAGTACTTC
few	TRBV5-1	NA	TRBJ2-7	CASSLAWASLGEQYF	TGCGCCAGCAGCTTGGCCTGGGCTAGCCTAGGCGAGCAGTACTTC
many	TRBV5-1	NA	TRBJ2-1	CASSLIRTPSDEQFF	TGCGCCAGCAGCTTAATCAGGACCCCCAGCGATGAGCAGTTCTTC
NA	TRBV7-9	TRBD2	TRBJ2-3	CASSTISGSTDTQYF	TGTGCCAGCAGCACCATTAGCGGGAGCACAGATACGCAGTATTTT
many	TRBV21-1	NA	TRBJ1-1	CASSRVDEAFF	TGTGCCAGCAGCAGGGTGGATGAAGCTTTCTTT
many	TRBV12-3/TRBV12-4	TRBD1	TRBJ1-1	CASTLNLDRGVAEAFF	TGTGCCAGCACCCTGAACCTTGACAGGGGAGTCGCTGAAGCTTTCTTT